The rows below give T cell receptor beta chains drawn from one sample of a study of T cell responses to AZD1222 COVID-19 vaccine. The method was immunoSEQ multiplex PCR; TCRdb's version includes in-frame clones alone and lacks a portion of them. The sample holds about 150,000 clones, 80% to 90% seen once. This specimen consisted of peripheral blood, obtained on day 0 of AZD1222 vaccination. These receptor sequences come from an adult in good health. Each CDR3 is given without its conserved first and last residue. Only some rows state a clone size, as once, few, many or a class for expanded clones.

J gene	clone size	V gene	CDR3 protein
TRBJ2-1	NA	TRBV4-2	ASSQVSQGREQF
TRBJ2-5	NA	TRBV27	ASSFYRGETQY
TRBJ1-5	NA	TRBV27	ASGRQGAGSNQPQH
TRBJ2-2	NA	TRBV9	ASSATGVNTGELF
TRBJ1-5	NA	TRBV3-1/TRBV3-2	AAGGSERQPQH
TRBJ1-2	NA	TRBV19	ASHPSGVVYGYT
TRBJ1-1	NA	TRBV28	ASTFTGWGTEAF
TRBJ2-7	NA	TRBV5-1	ASSLGPPSTGFDHEQY
TRBJ2-2	NA	TRBV20-1	SAIDRGKTGELF
TRBJ2-5	NA	TRBV29-1	SVSSGVAGWQETQY
TRBJ1-1	NA	TRBV25-1	ASSEVGGTEAF
TRBJ1-1	NA	TRBV6-2/TRBV6-3	ASRYRGTEAF
TRBJ2-3	few	TRBV24-1	ATSPGGRGLTDTQY
TRBJ2-5	NA	TRBV4-1	ASSQEGTRGGETQY
TRBJ2-3	NA	TRBV9	ASSAQGLAGGAQY
TRBJ2-1	NA	TRBV3-1/TRBV3-2	ASSQGGNEQF
TRBJ2-7	once	TRBV28	ASSSRQGGYEQY
TRBJ1-1	NA	TRBV19	ASSFGTGGGTEAF
TRBJ1-6	NA	TRBV7-6	ASSHDSSYNSPLH
TRBJ2-2	NA	TRBV15	ATSRDGYTGELF
TRBJ2-1	NA	TRBV11-3	ASSSHSGGADEQF
TRBJ1-2	NA	TRBV28	ASSSPSATEAPNYGYT
TRBJ1-2	once	TRBV9	ASSVAGNYGYT
TRBJ1-1	NA	TRBV11-2	ASSLEVVGTEAF
TRBJ2-7	NA	TRBV7-9	ASIPGGGYEQY
TRBJ2-3	few	TRBV9	ASSRQFSSTDTQY
TRBJ2-5	NA	TRBV28	ASSLFLHALHEGQETQY
TRBJ1-3	once	TRBV18	ASSPPSRAGNTIY
TRBJ2-7	NA	TRBV28	AILGTSGDEQY
TRBJ2-2	NA	TRBV5-1	ASSSGQGWVTGELF
TRBJ1-2	few	TRBV19	ASSRGGTNYGYT
TRBJ2-5	NA	TRBV7-9	ASSTRTGEETQY
TRBJ1-2	few	TRBV28	ASSSSGRFKPNYGYT
TRBJ1-5	NA	TRBV28	ASSLDFDEGQPQH
TRBJ1-1	NA	TRBV4-2	ASSRTDRPYTEAF
TRBJ2-1	NA	TRBV2	ASSELDEQF
TRBJ2-2	NA	TRBV4-1	ASSQADRAAGELF